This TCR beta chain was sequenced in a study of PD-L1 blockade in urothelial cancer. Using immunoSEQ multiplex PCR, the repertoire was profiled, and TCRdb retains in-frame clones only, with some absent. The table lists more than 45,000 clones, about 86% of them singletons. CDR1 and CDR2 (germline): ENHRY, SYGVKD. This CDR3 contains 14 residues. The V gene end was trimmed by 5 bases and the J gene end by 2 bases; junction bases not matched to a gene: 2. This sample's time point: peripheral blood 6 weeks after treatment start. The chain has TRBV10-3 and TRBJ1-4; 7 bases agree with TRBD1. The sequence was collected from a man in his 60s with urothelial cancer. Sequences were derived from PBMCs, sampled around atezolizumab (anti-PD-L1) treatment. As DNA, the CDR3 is TGTGCCATCAGTACAGGGGACACTAATGAAAAACTGTTTTTT. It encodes CAISTGDTNEKLFF.